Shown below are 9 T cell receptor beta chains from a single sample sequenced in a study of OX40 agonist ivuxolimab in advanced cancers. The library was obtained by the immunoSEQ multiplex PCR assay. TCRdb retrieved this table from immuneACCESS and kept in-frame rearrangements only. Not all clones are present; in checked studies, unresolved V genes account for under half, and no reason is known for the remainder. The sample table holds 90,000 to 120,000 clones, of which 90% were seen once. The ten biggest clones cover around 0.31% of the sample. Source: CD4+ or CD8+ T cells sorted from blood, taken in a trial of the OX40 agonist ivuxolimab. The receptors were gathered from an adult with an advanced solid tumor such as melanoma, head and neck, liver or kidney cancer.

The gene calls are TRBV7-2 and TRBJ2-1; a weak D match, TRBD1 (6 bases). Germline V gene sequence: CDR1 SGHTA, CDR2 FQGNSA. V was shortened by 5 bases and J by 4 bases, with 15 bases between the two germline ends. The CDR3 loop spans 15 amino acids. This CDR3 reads CASSTNRVSYNEQFF. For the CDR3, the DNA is TGTGCCAGCAGCACGAACAGGGTGTCGTACAATGAGCAGTTCTTC.

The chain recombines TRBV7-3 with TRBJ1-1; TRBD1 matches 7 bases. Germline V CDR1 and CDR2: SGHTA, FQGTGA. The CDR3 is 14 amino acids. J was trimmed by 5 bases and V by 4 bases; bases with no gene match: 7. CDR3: CASSSQGPGTEAFF. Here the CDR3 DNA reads TGTGCCAGCAGCTCACAGGGGCCGGGGACTGAAGCTTTCTTT.

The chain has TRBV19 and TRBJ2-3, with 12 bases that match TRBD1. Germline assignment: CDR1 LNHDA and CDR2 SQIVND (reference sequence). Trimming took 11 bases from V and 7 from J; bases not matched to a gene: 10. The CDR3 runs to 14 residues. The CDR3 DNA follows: TGTGCCTCGAAGCGGGACAGGGGGCAATATACGCAGTATTTT. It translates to CASKRDRGQYTQYF.

This CDR3 is CASESGTGDHEQYF. In DNA, the CDR3 is TGTGCCAGTGAGTCGGGGACAGGGGACCACGAGCAGTACTTC. V gene TRBV28 combines with J gene TRBJ2-7; 10 positions match TRBD1. The CDR3 is 14 residues long. Germline V lookup: CDR1 MDHEN, CDR2 SYDVKM. J lost 5 bases, V lost 9 bases, and 10 bases had no gene match.

Here the CDR3 DNA reads TGTGCCACCAGCAGAGCTACTTTAAGCTCCTACGAGCAGTACTTC. It specifies CATSRATLSSYEQYF. The V call is TRBV15, the J call TRBJ2-7, with D unresolved. Trimming removed 1 base at V and 0 bases at J, with 10 bases between. Germline V lookup: CDR1 LNHNV, CDR2 YYDKDF (reference sequence). CDR3 length equals 15 residues.

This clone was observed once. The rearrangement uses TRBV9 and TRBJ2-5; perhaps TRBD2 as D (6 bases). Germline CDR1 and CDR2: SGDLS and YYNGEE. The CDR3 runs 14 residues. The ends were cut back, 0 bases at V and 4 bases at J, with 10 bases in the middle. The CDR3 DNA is TGTGCCAGCAGCGTAGCTCCCGGGGGAGAGACCCAGTACTTC. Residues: CASSVAPGGETQYF.

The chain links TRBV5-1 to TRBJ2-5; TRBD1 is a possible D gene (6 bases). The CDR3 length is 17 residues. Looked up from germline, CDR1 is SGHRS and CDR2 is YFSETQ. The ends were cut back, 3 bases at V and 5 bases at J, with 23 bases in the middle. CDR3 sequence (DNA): TGCGCCAGCAGCTCGGGACACTCTTTCTTCCTTTCGGAGACCCAGTACTTC. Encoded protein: CASSSGHSFFLSETQYF.

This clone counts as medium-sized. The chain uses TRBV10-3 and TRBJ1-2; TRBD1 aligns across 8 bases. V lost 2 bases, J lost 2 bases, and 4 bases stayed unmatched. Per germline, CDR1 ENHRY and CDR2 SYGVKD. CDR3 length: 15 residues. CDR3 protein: CAISEGQGTNYGYTF. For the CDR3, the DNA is TGTGCCATCAGTGAGGGACAGGGAACAAACTATGGCTACACCTTC.

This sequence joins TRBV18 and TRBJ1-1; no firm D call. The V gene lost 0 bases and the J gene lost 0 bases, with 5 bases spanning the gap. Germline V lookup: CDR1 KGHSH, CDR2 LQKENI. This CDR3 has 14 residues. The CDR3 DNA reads TGTGCCAGCTCACCACCGGGAGTGAACACTGAAGCTTTCTTT. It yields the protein CASSPPGVNTEAFF.